The 13 T cell receptor beta chains in this list originate from one sample, sequenced in a study of CD8 T cells in Susac syndrome. Random hexamers were used to reverse transcribe an amount of roughly 0.45 to 1 ug RNA. TCRdb reprocessed the immunoSEQ multiplex PCR reads via MiXCR and lists one record per CDR3 protein. Of some 400,000 distinct CDR3 sequences in the sample, approximately 85% were seen once. What was sequenced was CD8+ T cells from PBMCs. These receptors were taken from a human donor with multiple sclerosis.

The J gene is TRBJ1-1, the V gene TRBV5-6, with D hard to call. The germline V gene has CDR1 SGHDT and CDR2 YYEEEE. V shed 0 bases and J shed 0 bases, with 9 bases lying between them. The CDR3 runs to 15 residues. This CDR3 is CASSLADFMNTEAFF. CDR3 sequence (DNA): TGTGCCAGCAGCTTGGCGGACTTCATGAACACTGAAGCTTTCTTT.

This CDR3 reads CASSLSDGRQGASYEQYF. In DNA form, the CDR3 reads TGTGCCAGCAGTTTGTCCGACGGTAGGCAGGGGGCTTCCTACGAGCAGTACTTC. The chain is built from TRBV28 and TRBJ2-7, with 8 nucleotides matching TRBD1. V lost 3 bases and J lost 1; bases outside the gene matches: 14. This CDR3 has 18 amino acids. The germline V gene has CDR1 MDHEN and CDR2 SYDVKM.

This sequence joins TRBV10-2 and TRBJ2-1; perhaps D is TRBD1 or TRBD2 (5 bases each). V was pared by 0 bases and J by 0 bases, with 9 bases between. The CDR3 extends over 16 amino acids. Germline assignment: CDR1 WSHSY and CDR2 SAAADI. The CDR3 bases are TGCGCCAGCAGTGAGTCGACAGCGGACTCCTACAATGAGCAGTTCTTC. Translation gives CASSESTADSYNEQFF.

This clonotype was recorded only once. V is TRBV6-1 and J is TRBJ1-1; no firm D call. V lost 5 bases and J 7 bases, leaving 17 bases between the germline ends. The CDR3 loop spans 14 amino acids. Germline V gives CDR1 MNHNS, CDR2 SASEGT. This CDR3 is CASSFQSSPFEAFF. DNA for the CDR3: TGTGCCAGCAGTTTTCAAAGCTCCCCGTTTGAAGCTTTCTTT.

This chain links TRBV4-1 with TRBJ2-2, with 9 bases identical to TRBD2. V shed 2 bases, J shed 6 bases, and the junction held 13 bases outside the gene matches. The length of the CDR3 is 18 residues. The germline V gene has CDR1 MGHRA and CDR2 YSYEKL. The chain's CDR3 is CASSQYPGLAFPAGELFF. DNA for the CDR3: TGCGCCAGCAGCCAATATCCGGGACTAGCATTTCCGGCCGGGGAGCTGTTTTTT.

V is TRBV12-3 or TRBV12-4 and J is TRBJ2-7, with TRBD1 as a possible D gene (5 bases). The CDR3 covers 12 residues. The ends were cut back, 10 bases at V and 2 bases at J, with 12 bases in the middle. DNA of the CDR3: TGTGCCACAGGGCACGGTACCTACGAGCAGTACTTC. The encoded protein is CATGHGTYEQYF.

V and J are TRBV7-8 and TRBJ2-1; TRBD1 or TRBD2 may be the D gene (6 bases each). This CDR3 spans 14 amino acids. V lost 1 base and J 9 bases, leaving 13 bases between the germline ends. Germline CDR1 is SGHVS and CDR2 is FQNEAQ. The CDR3 bases are TGTGCCAGCAGCTTAGAGAGGGGGGCCGGTGAGCAGTTCTTC. As protein: CASSLERGAGEQFF.

This rearrangement joins TRBV6-5 to TRBJ2-5; D not certain. Trimming shortened V by 2 bases and J by 5 bases, and 9 bases separated the two germline ends. This CDR3 is 13 amino acids long. CDR1 and CDR2 from the germline V gene are MNHEY and SVGAGI. CDR3 sequence: CASSYPRSETQYF. The CDR3 DNA reads TGTGCCAGCAGTTACCCGAGATCGGAGACCCAGTACTTC.

This clonotype was detected a few times. The V gene is TRBV19, the J gene TRBJ2-2; 8 bases map to TRBD2. The ends lost 4 bases at V and 5 bases at J; junction bases unmatched: 0. The germline V gene has CDR1 LNHDA and CDR2 SQIVND (reference sequence). CDR3 size: 13 residues. In DNA, the CDR3 is TGTGCCAGTAGTACTAGCGGGACCGGGGAGCTGTTTTTT. This gives the protein CASSTSGTGELFF. Full variable domain (rest looked up from reference TRBV19 and TRBJ2-2): DGGITQSPKYLFRKEGQNVTLSCEQNLNHDAMYWYRQDPGQGLRLIYYSQIVNDFQKGDIAEGYSVSREKKESFPLTVTSAQKNPTAFYLCASSTSGTGELFFGEGSRLTVL.

V usage is TRBV4-2 and J usage is TRBJ2-7; TRBD2 is a possible D gene (5 bases). The CDR3 is 17 amino acids. CDR1 is LGHNA and CDR2 is YNFKEQ in the germline V gene. Trimming cost V 4 bases and J 3 bases, with 22 bases left between them. The CDR3 nucleotides are TGTGCCAGCAGCCTAACGTTTTCCGGGGAAGGGTACTACGAGCAGTACTTC. This translates into CASSLTFSGEGYYEQYF.

CDR3 sequence: CAWKNTEAFF. CDR3 sequence (DNA): TGTGCCTGGAAGAACACTGAAGCTTTCTTT. J is TRBJ1-1 and V is TRBV30; D unresolved. The germline V and J ends were trimmed by 4 bases and 1 base, with 1 base remaining between them. Germline V gene lookup returns CDR1 GTSNPN and CDR2 SVGIG (reference sequence). There are 10 residues in the CDR3.

This chain connects TRBV28 to TRBJ2-1, with TRBD2 identical over 9 bases. The CDR3 runs 17 residues. The V and J ends lost 1 base and 16 bases, in that order; junction bases with no gene match: 20. Germline loops: CDR1 MDHEN, CDR2 SYDVKM. CDR3 in amino acids: CASSLFPSGMSEYERFF. CDR3 nucleotides: TGTGCCAGCAGTTTATTTCCTAGCGGGATGAGTGAGTATGAGCGTTTCTTC.

This chain connects TRBV3-1 to TRBJ1-1; TRBD1 aligns across 8 bases. Per germline, CDR1 LGHDT and CDR2 YNNKEL (reference sequence). The length of the CDR3 is 17 residues. The junction had 9 bases not matched to a gene; V was cut back by 1 base and J by 2 bases. CDR3 coding DNA: TGTGCCAGCAGCCAAGGGTGGGACAGGTCCCTTAACACTGAAGCTTTCTTT. It codes for CASSQGWDRSLNTEAFF.